The 18 T cell receptor beta chains below come from one sample, sequenced in a study of blood T cell repertoires in COVID-19. Using immunoSEQ multiplex PCR, the repertoire was profiled, and TCRdb retains in-frame clones only, with some absent. The sample contains under 500,000 clones, around nine tenths of which appear only once. The sample taken for sequencing was PBMCs or T cells enriched from blood (not recorded which). These receptors were taken from a woman under 30 with acute COVID-19.

The CDR3 reads CASKLAGSYEQYF. The CDR3 nucleotides are TGTGCCAGCAAACTAGCGGGGTCCTACGAGCAGTACTTC. The chain links TRBV28 to TRBJ2-7; 10 nucleotides align to TRBD2. The CDR3 spans 13 residues. V trimming: 7 bases; J trimming: 1 base; junction bases outside the gene matches: 1. Germline CDR1 MDHEN, CDR2 SYDVKM.

This chain connects TRBV10-3 to TRBJ2-5; 7 bases line up with TRBD1. This CDR3 contains 13 residues. Germline trimming cut 10 bases from V and 0 bases from J; bases unmatched to any gene: 5. Germline V gene data show CDR1 as ENHRY and CDR2 as SYGVKD. The chain's CDR3 is CASQGENQETQYF. The CDR3 bases are TGTGCCAGCCAGGGGGAAAACCAAGAGACCCAGTACTTC.

The V gene is TRBV24-1, the J gene TRBJ1-2, with 11 positions matching TRBD1. The junction had 4 bases not matched to a gene; V was cut back by 7 bases and J by 7 bases. Germline CDR1 is KGHDR and CDR2 is SFDVKD. The CDR3 runs to 13 residues. This CDR3 reads CATRDRGLGGYTF. The CDR3 coding sequence is TGTGCCACCAGGGACAGGGGGCTTGGTGGCTACACCTTC.

V and J are TRBV18 and TRBJ2-3; D is possibly TRBD1 (6 bases). V was shortened by 0 bases and J by 0 bases, with 10 bases between the two germline ends. This CDR3 comprises 16 residues. CDR1 and CDR2 (germline): KGHSH, LQKENI. The CDR3 sequence is CASSPPGHPSTDTQYF. The CDR3 DNA sequence: TGTGCCAGCTCACCACCGGGACACCCTAGCACAGATACGCAGTATTTT.

This clone was counted between two and nine times. The chain joins TRBV10-3 to TRBJ2-2; 7 bases are shared with TRBD1. There are 17 residues in the CDR3. After removal of 6 bases from V and 5 bases from J, the junction contained 15 bases not matched to a gene. CDR1 and CDR2 from the germline V gene are ENHRY and SYGVKD. The CDR3 DNA reads as TGTGCCATCAGCGGTAGAAGATACAGGGGCGAGACCGGGGAGCTGTTTTTT. Residues: CAISGRRYRGETGELFF.

The V and J genes are TRBV9 and TRBJ1-5; tentative D call: TRBD1 (6 bases). This CDR3 spans 15 amino acids. V was shortened by 3 bases and J by 1 base, with 11 bases between the two germline ends. Germline V gene sequence: CDR1 SGDLS, CDR2 YYNGEE. This CDR3 reads CASSDDGTSNQPQHF. CDR3 sequence (DNA): TGTGCCAGCAGCGACGACGGGACAAGCAATCAGCCCCAGCATTTT.

V and J are TRBV18 and TRBJ2-1; 9 bases map to TRBD1. CDR3 length: 15 residues. CDR1 and CDR2 from the germline V gene are KGHSH and LQKENI. Germline trimming cut 6 bases from V and 5 bases from J; bases unmatched to any gene: 8. CDR3 coding DNA: TGTGCCAGCTCTCCCCGGGACAGGGTGGACAATGAGCAGTTCTTC. Translated: CASSPRDRVDNEQFF. Complete variable domain (other parts from reference TRBV18 and TRBJ2-1): NAGVMQNPRHLVRRRGQEARLRCSPMKGHSHVYWYRQLPEEGLKFMVYLQKENIIDESGMPKERFSAEFPKEGPSILRIQQVVRGDSAAYFCASSPRDRVDNEQFFGPGTRLTVL.

The CDR3 DNA is TGTGCCAGCAGCCACTCGGCAGGGGATCAGGTCCAGCATTTT. Protein: CASSHSAGDQVQHF. The chain recombines TRBV7-9 with TRBJ1-5; D might be TRBD1 (6 bases). Trimming cost V 5 bases and J 12 bases, with 20 bases left between them. This CDR3 comprises 14 residues. Germline-derived CDR1 and CDR2 are SEHNR and FQNEAQ (reference sequence).

The rearrangement links TRBV19 to TRBJ2-1; TRBD2 matches at 8 bases. The length of the CDR3 is 14 residues. V was clipped by 9 bases and J by 4 bases; unmatched bases: 8. Germline V gene lookup returns CDR1 LNHDA and CDR2 SQIVND (reference sequence). For the CDR3, the DNA is TGTGCCAGCGGGAGGGCCGTTGGGTACAATGAGCAGTTCTTC. It is translated as CASGRAVGYNEQFF.

The rearrangement links TRBV6-5 to TRBJ2-7, with 9 bases lining up with TRBD2. V dropped 4 bases and J dropped 2; count of bases not matched to a gene: 6. CDR3 length equals 15 residues. Germline V gives CDR1 MNHEY, CDR2 SVGAGI. The CDR3 spells CASSLLAGIPYEQYF. The CDR3 DNA follows: TGTGCCAGCAGTTTACTAGCGGGTATTCCCTACGAGCAGTACTTC.

This clone was counted a few times. V is TRBV19 and J is TRBJ1-6, with D tentatively TRBD1 (6 bases). Germline V gene sequence: CDR1 LNHDA, CDR2 SQIVND (reference sequence). This CDR3 has 16 residues. Trimming cost V 5 bases and J 0 bases, with 11 bases left between them. This chain's CDR3 is CASSLTGSSYNSPLHF. The CDR3 DNA reads TGTGCCAGTAGTCTTACAGGGAGCTCCTATAATTCACCCCTCCACTTT.

This clone was found once. V usage is TRBV18 and J usage is TRBJ2-7; 7 bases are shared with TRBD1. CDR1 and CDR2 (germline): KGHSH, LQKENI. This CDR3 spans 18 amino acids. V dropped 4 bases and J dropped 0; count of bases not matched to a gene: 15. The CDR3 sequence is CASSLVTGFFGSSYEQYF. In DNA form, the CDR3 reads TGTGCCAGCTCACTTGTGACAGGGTTCTTTGGGAGCTCCTACGAGCAGTACTTC.

J is TRBJ1-2 and V is TRBV9; the D gene is possibly TRBD1 (5 bases). The CDR3 runs 14 residues. Trimming left V 1 base short and J 0 bases short, with 7 bases between. The germline CDR1 and CDR2 sequences are SGDLS and YYNGEE. CDR3 in amino acids: CASSVQGSNYGYTF. The CDR3 nucleotides are TGTGCCAGCAGCGTACAGGGATCTAACTATGGCTACACCTTC.

The sample holds a few counts of this clone. This chain uses TRBV29-1 with TRBJ2-2; D gene uncertain. The ends were cut back, 7 bases at V and 5 bases at J, with 8 bases in the middle. There are 11 residues in the CDR3. CDR1 and CDR2 (germline): SQVTM, ANQGSEA. The CDR3 loop reads CSGLSTGELFF. The DNA of the CDR3 is TGCAGCGGACTTTCGACCGGGGAGCTGTTTTTT.

This clone was seen once. This chain's CDR3 is CASSPADSGANVLTF. The CDR3 DNA reads TGTGCCAGCAGCCCCGCAGACTCTGGGGCCAACGTCCTGACTTTC. The J gene is TRBJ2-6, the V gene TRBV5-6, with D hard to call. Trimming took 4 bases from V and 0 from J, leaving 8 bases between them. Germline V lookup: CDR1 SGHDT, CDR2 YYEEEE. The CDR3 runs 15 residues.

The chain combines TRBV6-5 with TRBJ1-1; the D is unclear. The CDR3 has 15 amino acids. Germline V gene data show CDR1 as MNHEY and CDR2 as SVGAGI. V was cut by 8 bases and J by 0 bases, with 16 bases left in between. CDR3 sequence: CASQKTEDLNTEAFF. CDR3 DNA: TGTGCCAGCCAGAAAACCGAGGATTTGAACACTGAAGCTTTCTTT.

The chain uses TRBV5-1 and TRBJ1-1; 12 nucleotides match TRBD1. In germline, CDR1 is SGHRS, CDR2 YFSETQ. The CDR3 is made up of 13 amino acids. Trimming at V came to 4 bases and at J to 8 bases, leaving 3 bases not matched to a gene. The CDR3 reads CASSGTGGAEAFF. CDR3 DNA sequence: TGCGCCAGCAGCGGGACAGGGGGCGCCGAAGCTTTCTTT.

The gene calls are TRBV3-1 (or the pseudogene TRBV3-2) and TRBJ2-1; possible D gene TRBD1, 6 bases. V lost 1 base and J lost 4, with 14 bases in between. CDR1 LGHDT and CDR2 YNNKEL come from the germline V gene (reference sequence). The CDR3 length is 16 residues. CDR3 region: CASSQASGAGYNEQFF. In nucleotides, the CDR3 is TGTGCCAGCAGCCAAGCATCAGGGGCTGGGTACAATGAGCAGTTCTTC.